This T cell receptor (beta chain) was recorded in a study of cytomegalovirus exposure and HLA in healthy donors. The primer mix had 60 Vbeta and 13 Jbeta primers. The repertoire was sequenced with immunoSEQ multiplex PCR; TCRdb's copy has only in-frame clones and lacks some. The sample lists some 130,000 clones, approximately 80% occurring once. This CDR3 contains 13 residues. Germline V gene sequence: CDR1 SGHNT, CDR2 YYREEE (reference sequence). With 4 bases removed from V and 5 bases from J, the gap between germline ends came to 10 bases. This TCR derives from a man in his thirties or forties in good health and CMV-seronegative. The rearrangement uses TRBV5-4 and TRBJ2-1; D not certain. Sequenced material: PBMCs. The CDR3 nucleotides are TGTGCCAGCAGCCCGTGGCTCAACAATGAGCAGTTCTTC. Its protein product is CASSPWLNNEQFF.